The clone carrying this T cell receptor (beta chain) has just a few counts. The antigen is not known. A much larger clone differs from this one at a single base, so this may be a read error. The sample comes from a study of blood T cells in healthy people across ages. Study outcomes and limitations: While age rose, TCR beta diversity per million T cells dropped in a roughly linear way. Donor CMV infection status was unknown, possibly confounding age-related changes in expanded clonotypes.

In germline, CDR1 is SGHKS, CDR2 YYEKEE (reference sequence). CDR3 length: 16 residues. Between the trimmed V and J ends, which lost 5 bases and 1 base, there was a span of 16 bases. Primers used in a second PCR of roughly 6 to 12 cycles were a sample-barcoded 5' primer and a J-beta primer mix. A single record per CDR3 protein comes from TCRdb applying MiXCR to the 5' RACE reads. The table shows approximately 940,000 distinct CDR3 sequences, with 45% to 50% occurring only once. The sample was blood. V gene TRBV5-5 combines with J gene TRBJ2-1; D is ambiguous. This TCR derives from a man aged 30 to 45 in good health. CDR3 DNA sequence: TGTGCCAGCAGTCGTTCGGCAGGAGAATCCTACAATGAGCAGTTCTTC. Protein: CASSRSAGESYNEQFF. Combining the CDR3 with reference TRBV5-5 and TRBJ2-1 gives the whole variable domain DAGVTQSPTHLIKTRGQQVTLRCSPISGHKSVSWYQQVLGQGPQFIFQYYEKEERGRGNFPDRFSARQFPNYSSELNVNALLLGDSALYLCASSRSAGESYNEQFFGPGTRLTVL.